This T cell receptor beta chain was recovered during a study of blood T cells in healthy people across ages (dated by TCRdb to between 2015 and 2016). Study-level background: In model experiments, template switching captured about one uniquely barcoded TCR beta cDNA molecule for every two T cells. The study measured age-related changes in TCR beta repertoire diversity using deep sequencing normalized with unique cDNA molecular identifiers. Four age groups were formed from the donors: young (average approximately 17 years), middle-aged (approximately 39), aged (over 55) and long-lived (more than 75). Donors of different ages were randomly distributed across sequencing lanes to avoid experimental bias. The study analyzed two additional independent replicas of 1 million unique cDNA reads from the same blood draw for two donors, one aged 18 to 30 and one aged 80 or older.

Including the terminal cysteine and phenylalanine, the CDR3 comprises 15 residues. Only the CDR3 part of the read is kept: 45 bases, read in frame from the first base. The germline V gene (reference sequence) gives CDR1 as DFQATT and CDR2 as SNEGSKA. Study-wide findings and limitations: Because donor CMV infection status was unknown, age-related changes in expanded clonotypes were potentially confounded. A strong correlation was found between observed TCR beta diversity and the percentage of naive T cells measured by flow cytometry. Estimates of total diversity from one million sequenced T cells were regarded as lower bounds and underestimates. Observed TCR beta diversity per million T cells fell roughly linearly with age, and a significant reduction was already apparent by age approximately 41. The long-lived group showed more naive CD4+ T cells, fewer expanded clones and increased TCR diversity than the aged group, suggesting age selection. Since profiling was done on bulk unsorted PBMCs, naive and antigen-experienced compartments could not be conclusively compared.

To prepare the library, 5' RACE was applied. TCRdb lists the instrument as Illumina HiSeq 2500. The second PCR ran for about 7 to 11 cycles and used a J-beta primer mix along with a sample-barcoded 5' primer. A template-switch 5' adaptor carrying 12 random nucleotides introduced a unique molecular identifier onto each TCR beta cDNA molecule. At least 2.5 million CDR3-containing paired-end reads were obtained from each sample. The Mint cDNA synthesis kit, primed by a TRBC-specific oligonucleotide, was used to synthesize first-strand cDNA from all RNA. After uracil-DNA glycosylase treatment, a first 18-cycle PCR used universal primers M1SS and BC2_uni_R on all cDNA. The published analysis was carried out like this. For normalization, 1 million high-quality reads, each with a distinct molecular identifier, were randomly selected from each sample. Instead of being binned into consensus sequences, reads with shared molecular identifiers were discarded. MiTCR, with a Q25 quality threshold and the strictest error-elimination algorithm, was used for CDR3 identification, clonotype clustering and error correction. Lower-bound total TCR beta diversity was estimated with a nonparametric unseen species model using Euler transformation. Starting from the raw public reads, TCRdb applied fastp trimming at Q25, assembled clones with MiXCR and retained in-frame beta chains. Rows with one shared CDR3 protein collapse into an entry with the most common genes and DNA. These V and J calls rely on TCRdb rather than the paper's analysis. The sample yields 1.4 million or so distinct CDR3 sequences; approximately 39% were counted once. Of the sample, more than 4% falls within the top ten clones.

Donors were a few dozen systemically healthy Caucasian individuals from Russia aged roughly 6 to 90 years. Approximately 9 milliliters of peripheral blood were collected from each donor into EDTA-treated Vacutainer tubes. Ficoll-Paque density-gradient centrifugation was used to isolate PBMCs, with at least 6 million per sample. Total RNA, at least 6 micrograms per sample, was extracted from PBMCs with Trizol reagent. The percentages of naive CD45RAhigh/CD27high T cells were determined by flow cytometry on a PBMC aliquot from every donor. Notes on this clonotype: Its recognized antigen is unknown. No clone much larger than this one lies a single base away; base qualities are absent.

Sequencing was carried out using blood. The sequence came from a woman younger than 30 in good health. The chain joins TRBV20-1 to TRBJ2-5; TRBD1 is possibly the D segment (5 matching bases). TRBJ2-7 matches the DNA end more closely, so the J call is doubtful. The nucleotides are TGCAGTGCTGGCGCGACACGGACAAGGTACTACGAGCAGTACTTC. This sequence encodes CSAGATRTRYYEQYF.